Following are 4 T cell receptor beta chains from one sample sequenced in a study of blood T cell repertoires in COVID-19. Assay used: immunoSEQ multiplex PCR; TCRdb lists only in-frame clones, some missing. The table has approximately 140,000 clones, 85% seen once. The sequenced sample was peripheral blood. The receptors were sampled from a woman aged 40 to 50 with active or convalescent COVID-19.

Remarks on this clone: One end of the junction varies from germline; a read error may be responsible. CDR3 protein: CASKGLANTGELFF. DNA of the CDR3: TGTGCGAGCAAGGGACTAGCAAACACCGGGGAGCTGTTTTTT. The rearrangement uses TRBV2 and TRBJ2-2; the match to TRBD2 covers 9 bases. This CDR3 contains 14 residues. Germline-derived CDR1 and CDR2 are SNHLY and FYNNEI.

This chain uses TRBV7-9 with TRBJ2-1; TRBD1 matches at 8 bases. The germline gives CDR1 SEHNR, CDR2 FQNEAQ (reference sequence). V gave up 5 bases and J gave up 10 bases; unmatched junction bases: 16. The CDR3 is 16 amino acids. CDR3 amino acids: CASSRGSGQGFREQFF. The CDR3 DNA reads as TGTGCCAGCAGCCGAGGATCCGGACAGGGCTTCAGGGAGCAGTTCTTC.

V usage is TRBV11-2 and J usage is TRBJ1-6, with 9 bases that match TRBD1. V dropped 1 base and J dropped 14; count of bases not matched to a gene: 12. Germline loops: CDR1 SGHAT, CDR2 FQNNGV. The CDR3 has 16 residues. CDR3 in amino acids: CASSLGTGVYIGALHF. In DNA form, the CDR3 reads TGTGCCAGCAGCTTAGGGACAGGGGTATACATTGGAGCCCTCCACTTT. Variable domain in full (rest from reference TRBV11-2 and TRBJ1-6): EAGVAQSPRYKIIEKRQSVAFWCNPISGHATLYWYQQILGQGPKLLIQFQNNGVVDDSQLPKDRFSAERLKGVDSTLKIQPAKLEDSAVYLCASSLGTGVYIGALHFGNGTRLTVT.

J is TRBJ1-2 and V is TRBV28, with D perhaps TRBD1 (5 bases). CDR1 is MDHEN, CDR2 SYDVKM, per germline. This CDR3 comprises 14 residues. V lost 5 bases and J lost 2, with 12 bases in between. The CDR3, as DNA: TGTGCCAGCAGTCCCGCGGGGGAGAACTATGGCTACACCTTC. It yields the protein CASSPAGENYGYTF.